The present T cell receptor beta chain was sequenced within a study of T cell changes during pregnancy in multiple sclerosis (dated by TCRdb to about 2019). Context from the whole study: Changes in the T cell repertoire over the course of pregnancy were examined in this study in women with multiple sclerosis.

Receptor libraries were prepared by the immunoSEQ multiplex PCR assay. TCRdb retrieved this table from immuneACCESS and kept in-frame rearrangements only. Not all clones are present; in checked studies, unresolved V genes account for under half, and no reason is known for the remainder. This sample comprises roughly 87,000 clones, approximately 91% of them detected only once. The ten largest clones take up roughly 3.5% of the sample. Remarks on this clone: What this receptor recognizes is not known. No much larger clonotype is one base removed from it; base qualities were not supplied.

The CDR3 has 16 amino acids, counting the end cysteine and phenylalanine. Solely the CDR3 DNA is kept, with 48 bases framed from the first base. Trimming takes 5 bases off V and 6 bases off J; junction bases not matched to a gene: 10. The germline V gene (reference sequence) sets CDR1 to LNHDA and CDR2 to SQIVND. The clonotype comes from a female donor in good health, serving as a control in a pregnancy study. Some clones in this sample may be carry-over from other donors' samples. The material sequenced was PBMCs, taken in the first trimester of pregnancy. The V gene is TRBV19 and the J gene is TRBJ2-4; a stretch of 10 junction bases matches TRBD1. The nucleotide sequence is given as TGTGCCAGTAGTGCGCCGGGACAGGGGTTTGGAAACATTCAGTACTTC. The translation is CASSAPGQGFGNIQYF. With the portions outside the CDR3 filled from the reference TRBV19 and TRBJ2-4 genes, the complete variable region becomes DGGITQSPKYLFRKEGQNVTLSCEQNLNHDAMYWYRQDPGQGLRLIYYSQIVNDFQKGDIAEGYSVSREKKESFPLTVTSAQKNPTAFYLCASSAPGQGFGNIQYFGAGTRLSVL.